This TCR beta chain stems from a study of T-cell reconstitution after alpha-beta-depleted transplantation in children. The study's findings and limits: Expanded graft clones, several hundred of them, were reportedly the source of alpha-beta T cells about two months after transplant.

The authors prepared the TCRbeta library with unique molecular identifiers. TCRdb fed the PCR reads into MiXCR, producing one record per CDR3 protein. The sample holds some 840,000 distinct CDR3 sequences, approximately 15% seen once. This clonotype came up a few times. Its antigen is currently unknown. Germline V gives CDR1 SGDLS, CDR2 YYNGEE. This CDR3 has 18 amino acids. The trim removed 0 bases at V and 0 bases at J, leaving 8 bases unmatched. The chain couples TRBV9 to TRBJ2-2, with 7 bases identical to TRBD2. This clonotype originated in a male patient aged 10-17 years who had a stem cell transplant for acute lymphoblastic leukemia, so the T cells may come from the graft donor. The starting material was PBMCs, mostly from graft donor cells, obtained 360 days after TCRalphabeta/CD19-depleted stem cell transplant. The CDR3 DNA is TGTGCCAGCAGCGTAGGACAACTAGCGATGGCGAACACCGGGGAGCTGTTTTTT. Its protein is CASSVGQLAMANTGELFF.